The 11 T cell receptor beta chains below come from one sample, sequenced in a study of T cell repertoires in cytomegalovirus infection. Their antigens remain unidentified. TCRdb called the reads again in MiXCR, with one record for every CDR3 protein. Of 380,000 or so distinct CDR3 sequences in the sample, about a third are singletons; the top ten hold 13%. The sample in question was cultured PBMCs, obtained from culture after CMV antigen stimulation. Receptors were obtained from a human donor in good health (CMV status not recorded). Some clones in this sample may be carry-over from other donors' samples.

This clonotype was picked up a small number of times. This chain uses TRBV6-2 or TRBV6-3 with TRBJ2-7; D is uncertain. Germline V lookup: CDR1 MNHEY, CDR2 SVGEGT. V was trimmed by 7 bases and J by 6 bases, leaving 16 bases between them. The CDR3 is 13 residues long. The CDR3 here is CASTNSRPGEQYV. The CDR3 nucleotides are TGTGCCAGCACCAACTCAAGGCCAGGCGAGCAGTACGTC.

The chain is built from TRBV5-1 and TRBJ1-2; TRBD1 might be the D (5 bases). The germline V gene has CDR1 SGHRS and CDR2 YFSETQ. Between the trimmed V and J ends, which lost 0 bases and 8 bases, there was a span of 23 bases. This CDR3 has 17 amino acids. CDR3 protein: CASSLATTRDLRGGYTF. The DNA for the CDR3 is TGCGCCAGCAGCTTGGCCACTACACGGGATCTAAGGGGCGGCTACACCTTC.

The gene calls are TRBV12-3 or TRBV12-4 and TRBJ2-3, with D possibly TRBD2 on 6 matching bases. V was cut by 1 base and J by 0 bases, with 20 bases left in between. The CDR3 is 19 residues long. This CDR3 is CASSLGLSAGPTSTDTQYF. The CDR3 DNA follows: TGTGCCAGCAGTTTAGGGCTGTCTGCGGGACCTACTAGCACAGATACGCAGTATTTT.

The CDR3 spells CASSPSGSISNEQFF. The CDR3 DNA reads as TGCGCCAGCAGCCCTAGCGGGAGCATTAGCAATGAGCAGTTCTTC. V and J are TRBV4-1 and TRBJ2-1; 10 positions agree with TRBD2. The CDR3 sequence is 15 residues long. The V segment lost 4 bases and the J segment 6 bases; nucleotides outside the gene matches: 6. Germline values: CDR1 MGHRA, CDR2 YSYEKL.

In nucleotides, the CDR3 is TGTGCCAGCAGATCCTTGGGCAACTACGAGCAGTACTTC. Translating gives CASRSLGNYEQYF. This chain links TRBV2 with TRBJ2-7, with D hard to call. Trimming stripped 6 bases from V and 3 bases from J, with 12 bases between. From germline, CDR1 is SNHLY and CDR2 FYNNEI. This CDR3 is 13 amino acids long.

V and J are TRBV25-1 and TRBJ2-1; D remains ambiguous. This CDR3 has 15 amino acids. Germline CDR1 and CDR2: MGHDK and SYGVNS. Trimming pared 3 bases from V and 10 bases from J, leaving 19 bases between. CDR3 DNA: TGTGCCAGCAGTGAGGTACCAGATGGTCGGTGGGAGCAGTTCTTC. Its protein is CASSEVPDGRWEQFF.

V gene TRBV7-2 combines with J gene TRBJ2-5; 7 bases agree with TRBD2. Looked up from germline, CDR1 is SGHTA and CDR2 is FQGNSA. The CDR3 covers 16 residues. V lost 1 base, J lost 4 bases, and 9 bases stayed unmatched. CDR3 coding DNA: TGTGCCAGCAGCTTAGGAAGGGGAGCGGGGTCAGAGACCCAGTACTTC. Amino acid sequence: CASSLGRGAGSETQYF.

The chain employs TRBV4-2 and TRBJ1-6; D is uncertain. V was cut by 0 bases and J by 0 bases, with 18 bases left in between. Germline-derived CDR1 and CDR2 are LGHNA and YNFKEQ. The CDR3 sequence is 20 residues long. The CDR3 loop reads CASSQEESYRPGSYNSPLHF. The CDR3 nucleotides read TGTGCCAGCAGCCAAGAAGAAAGCTACCGGCCGGGCTCCTATAATTCACCCCTCCACTTT.

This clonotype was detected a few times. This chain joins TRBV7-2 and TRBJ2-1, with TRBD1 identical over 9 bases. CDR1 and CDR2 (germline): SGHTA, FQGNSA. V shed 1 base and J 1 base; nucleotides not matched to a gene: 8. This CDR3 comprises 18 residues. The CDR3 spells CASSLGRTGVGSYNEQFF. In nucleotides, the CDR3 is TGTGCCAGCAGCTTAGGAAGGACAGGGGTCGGGTCCTACAATGAGCAGTTCTTC.

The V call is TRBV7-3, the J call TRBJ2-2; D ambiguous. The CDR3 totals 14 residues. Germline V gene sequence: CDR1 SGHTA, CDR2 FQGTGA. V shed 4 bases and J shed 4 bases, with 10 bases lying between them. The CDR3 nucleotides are TGTGCCAGCAGCTCTGGCTCGGCCACCGGGGAGCTGTTTTTT. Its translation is CASSSGSATGELFF.

DNA for the CDR3: TGTGCCTGGAGTGCGAACAGGGGAGAGACCCAGTACTTC. Translated: CAWSANRGETQYF. This chain joins TRBV30 and TRBJ2-5; TRBD1 aligns across 7 bases. The CDR3 sequence is 13 residues long. The germline gives CDR1 GTSNPN, CDR2 SVGIG (reference sequence). V was pared by 1 base and J by 4 bases, with 3 bases of the junction left unmatched.